The 3 T cell receptor beta chains below all came from one sample that was sequenced in a study of OX40 agonist ivuxolimab in advanced cancers. Clones were read by immunoSEQ multiplex PCR, and TCRdb kept only the in-frame ones, dropping some. The data hold approximately 39,000 clones, with around 80% observed a single time. Sample: CD4+ or CD8+ T cells sorted from blood, taken in a trial of the OX40 agonist ivuxolimab. The receptors were gathered from an adult with an advanced solid tumor such as melanoma, head and neck, liver or kidney cancer.

This clone was counted only a few times. The chain combines TRBV30 with TRBJ1-1; 7 nucleotides agree with TRBD1. V was pared by 5 bases and J by 8 bases, with 5 bases of the junction left unmatched. In germline, CDR1 is GTSNPN, CDR2 SVGIG (reference sequence). The CDR3 contains 11 residues. The CDR3 region is CAWEGQTEAFF. CDR3 sequence (DNA): TGTGCCTGGGAGGGACAGACCGAAGCTTTCTTT.

This clone was counted a few times. The chain joins TRBV7-9 to TRBJ1-4; TRBD1 might be the D (5 bases). CDR3 size: 18 residues. Germline V gene lookup returns CDR1 SEHNR and CDR2 FQNEAQ (reference sequence). Trimming took off 3 bases at V and 2 bases at J, with 19 bases between the two ends. The CDR3 nucleotides read TGTGCCAGCAGCTTCGGTTCTCTCCGACAGAGGACTAATGAAAAACTGTTTTTT. This sequence encodes CASSFGSLRQRTNEKLFF.

This sequence joins TRBV5-1 and TRBJ2-2, with 7 bases lining up with TRBD1. This CDR3 spans 14 amino acids. V was clipped by 5 bases and J by 4 bases; unmatched bases: 5. The germline gives CDR1 SGHRS, CDR2 YFSETQ. The CDR3 nucleotides are TGCGCCAGCAGTTGGGCAGGGGGCACCGGGGAGCTGTTTTTT. It encodes CASSWAGGTGELFF.